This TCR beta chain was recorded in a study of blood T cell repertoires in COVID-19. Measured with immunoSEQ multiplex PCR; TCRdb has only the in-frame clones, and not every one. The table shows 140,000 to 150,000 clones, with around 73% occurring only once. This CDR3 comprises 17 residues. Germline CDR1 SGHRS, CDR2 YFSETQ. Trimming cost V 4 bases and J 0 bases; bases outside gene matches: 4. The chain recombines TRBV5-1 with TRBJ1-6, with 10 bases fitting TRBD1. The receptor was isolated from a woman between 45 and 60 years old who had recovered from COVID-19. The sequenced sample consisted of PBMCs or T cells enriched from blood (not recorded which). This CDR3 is CASSPGQGGSYNSPLHF. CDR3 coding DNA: TGCGCCAGCAGCCCCGGACAGGGGGGCTCCTATAATTCACCCCTCCACTTT. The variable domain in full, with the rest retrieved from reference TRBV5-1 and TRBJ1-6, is KAGVTQTPRYLIKTRGQQVTLSCSPISGHRSVSWYQQTPGQGLQFLFEYFSETQRNKGNFPGRFSGRQFSNSRSEMNVSTLELGDSALYLCASSPGQGGSYNSPLHFGNGTRLTVT.